One and the same sample provided the 5 T cell receptor beta chains below, sequenced in a study of T cells after yellow fever vaccination. TCRdb processed the 5' RACE reads anew with MiXCR; each CDR3 protein has one entry. The repertoire holds 110,000 to 150,000 distinct CDR3 sequences, with approximately 6.6% as singletons. This sample comprised CD4+ T cells sorted from PBMCs, obtained 10 days after the yellow fever booster vaccination. These receptors came from a man aged 25 to 45 who received the YFV17D yellow fever vaccine.

This clonotype was picked up many times. This chain connects TRBV6-1 to TRBJ1-1, with TRBD1 matching 7 bases. The length of the CDR3 is 14 residues. With 7 bases clipped from V and 4 bases from J, the junction kept 9 bases outside the gene matches. Germline V gene sequence: CDR1 MNHNS, CDR2 SASEGT. The CDR3 DNA reads as TGTGCCAGCACGGGGGATAGGGGGCTCACTGAAGCTTTCTTT. Protein product: CASTGDRGLTEAFF.

Only a few counts were recorded for this clonotype. The chain joins TRBV19 to TRBJ2-5; D is perhaps TRBD1 or TRBD2 (5 bases each). Germline CDR1 is LNHDA and CDR2 is SQIVND (reference sequence). The CDR3 extends over 15 amino acids. Between the trimmed V and J ends, which lost 3 bases and 3 bases, there was a span of 14 bases. CDR3: CASSIGGTDKETQYF. The CDR3 nucleotides read TGTGCCAGTAGTATTGGGGGAACCGATAAAGAGACCCAGTACTTC.

In this sample, this clonotype turned up many times. The CDR3 coding sequence is TGTGCCAGCAGTTTAGGAGGGGGGGACACCGGGGAGCTGTTTTTT. It encodes CASSLGGGDTGELFF. This chain connects TRBV12-3 or TRBV12-4 to TRBJ2-2; a weak D match, TRBD2 (7 bases). The V and J ends lost 1 base and 3 bases respectively, with 9 bases between them. This CDR3 spans 15 amino acids.

This clonotype was detected many times. The genes are TRBV3-1 and TRBJ2-1; the D is unclear. Germline V lookup: CDR1 LGHDT, CDR2 YNNKEL (reference sequence). V was pared by 1 base and J by 10 bases, with 11 bases between. This CDR3 comprises 13 residues. The CDR3 is CASSQVLGLEQFF. The CDR3 DNA reads as TGTGCCAGCAGCCAAGTTTTGGGTCTCGAGCAGTTCTTC.

The rearrangement joins TRBV28 to TRBJ2-3; D is uncertain. This CDR3 spans 13 amino acids. In germline, CDR1 is MDHEN, CDR2 SYDVKM. Trimming removed 3 bases from V and 7 bases from J, with 11 bases in between. CDR3: CASSLATLYTQYF. CDR3 nucleotides: TGTGCCAGCAGTTTGGCGACCTTATATACGCAGTATTTT.